This T cell receptor (beta chain) was sequenced in a study of brain T cells in children with intractable seizures (dated by TCRdb to the early 2020s). In terms of the full investigation: As a first screen for immune gene transcripts, resected brain tissue from under 70 pediatric epilepsy surgery cases was run on a NanoString immunology panel. Of the roughly twelve selected surgery cases, pre-surgery blood was also sequenced for eight, so four had brain tissue only.

The sample's time point label is to be understood as: resected brain tissue, or blood drawn just prior to surgery. The surgery cases with the highest brain T cell transcript signatures were chosen for TCR beta chain sequencing of brain tissue, and also of blood when blood was available. Before surgery, patients had received at least one anti-epileptic drug. TCR-sequenced patients were children with drug-resistant epilepsy due to tuberous sclerosis complex, focal cortical dysplasia, Rasmussen encephalitis or hemimegalencephaly. Blood was drawn right before the epilepsy surgery. The Monarch genomic DNA purification kit was used to extract bulk genomic DNA from unsorted brain tissue and from whole blood. The immunoSEQ assay was applied to genomic DNA to generate the TCR beta chain sequences. Processing in the source paper ran as follows. Any CDR3 sequence that did not begin with the conserved framework cysteine at position 104 was removed by hand. To get clonality, the normalized Shannon's Diversity Index was subtracted from one, giving values from 0 (maximal diversity) to 1 (oligoclonal). Chi-squared comparison-of-proportions tests assessed whether the same CDR3 differed in frequency between samples, such as brain versus blood. Public clonotypes were identified through searches of immuneACCESS, and similarity to known antiviral clonotypes was evaluated with the VDJdb browser. Not all clones reach the TCRdb copy of this immuneACCESS table, which keeps in-frame sequences only. Checked studies attribute under half of the gap to unresolved V genes and leave the rest unexplained. That table supplies the V and J calls and clone size; D and trimming were determined from the DNA. This sample holds around 100,000 clones; roughly 92% were observed only once. Jointly, the top ten make up 3.8% of the sample.

About this clone: It lacks a known antigen. No qualities accompany the bases; no much larger clone lies one base away. Other DNA sequences in this specimen translate into the identical CDR3.

Overall results and qualifications from the work: Viral specificity was inferred only from CDR3 sequence similarity, and patients' HCMV serostatus was unknown. Because sequencing depth was different between pre-surgery and post-surgery blood, clones absent from the pre-surgery sample may reflect undersampling.

V is trimmed back by 4 bases and J by 3 bases, and the junction contains 5 bases that no gene match accounts for. Via the germline V gene, CDR1 is SGHRS and CDR2 YFSETQ. Including the terminal cysteine and phenylalanine, the CDR3 comprises 15 residues. Just the 45-base CDR3 DNA is kept, in frame starting at base 1. Rearrangement joined TRBV5-1 to TRBJ2-7; 12 of the junction bases match TRBD2. The sequence derives from a boy less than two years old with hemimegalencephaly and intractable seizures. The sample here was peripheral blood, taken at surgery. For the CDR3, the sequence is CASSPSGRAIYEQYF. Here is the DNA: TGCGCCAGCAGCCCTAGCGGGAGGGCCATCTACGAGCAGTACTTC.